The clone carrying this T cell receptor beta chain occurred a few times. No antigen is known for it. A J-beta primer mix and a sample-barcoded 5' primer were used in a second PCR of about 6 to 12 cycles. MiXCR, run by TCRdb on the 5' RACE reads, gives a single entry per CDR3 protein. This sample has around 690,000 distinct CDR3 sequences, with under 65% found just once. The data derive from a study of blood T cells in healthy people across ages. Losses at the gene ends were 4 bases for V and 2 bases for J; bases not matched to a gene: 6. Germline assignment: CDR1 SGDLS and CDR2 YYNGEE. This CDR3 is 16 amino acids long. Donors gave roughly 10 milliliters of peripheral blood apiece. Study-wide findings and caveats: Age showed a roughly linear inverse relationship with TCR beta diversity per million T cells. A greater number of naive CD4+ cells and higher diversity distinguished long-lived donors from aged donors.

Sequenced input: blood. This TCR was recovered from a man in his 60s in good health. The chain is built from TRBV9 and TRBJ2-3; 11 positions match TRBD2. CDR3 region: CASSPGTSGLTDTQYF. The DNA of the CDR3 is TGTGCCAGCAGCCCCGGGACTAGCGGCCTCACAGATACGCAGTATTTT.